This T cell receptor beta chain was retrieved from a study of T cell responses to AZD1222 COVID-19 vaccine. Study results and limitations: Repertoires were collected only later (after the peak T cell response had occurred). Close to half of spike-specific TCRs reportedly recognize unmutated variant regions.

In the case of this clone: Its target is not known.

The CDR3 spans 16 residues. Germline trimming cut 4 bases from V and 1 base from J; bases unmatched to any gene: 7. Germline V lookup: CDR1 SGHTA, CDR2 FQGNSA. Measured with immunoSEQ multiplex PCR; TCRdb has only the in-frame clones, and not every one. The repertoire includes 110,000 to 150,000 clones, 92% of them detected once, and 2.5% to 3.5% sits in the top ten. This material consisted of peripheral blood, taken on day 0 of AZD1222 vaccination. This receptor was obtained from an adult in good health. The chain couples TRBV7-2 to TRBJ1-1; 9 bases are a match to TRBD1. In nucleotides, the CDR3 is TGTGCCAGCAGCTCCGGGACAGGGAGTGAGAACACTGAAGCTTTCTTT. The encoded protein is CASSSGTGSENTEAFF.